Following are 28 T cell receptor beta chains from one sample sequenced in a study of a mutant IDH1 vaccine in newly diagnosed glioma. TCRdb's copy holds only in-frame clones and misses some; the assay was immunoSEQ multiplex PCR. The repertoire holds approximately 80,000 clones, with about 81% as singletons. These TCRs' antigens remain unknown. Time point in this sample: week 47, end of study. Each dose delivered 300 ug of mutant IDH1 20-mer peptide subcutaneously with imiquimod. This specimen was PBMCs, taken from a glioma patient whose treatment included an IDH1 peptide vaccine. These receptor sequences come from a man aged 35-49 years with glioma.

Only a few counts were recorded for this clone. The CDR3 reads CASSQTGTGGQPQHF. CDR3 DNA: TGTGCCAGCAGTCAAACCGGGACAGGGGGCCAGCCCCAGCATTTT. This chain joins TRBV9 and TRBJ1-5; the match to TRBD1 covers 12 bases. The ends lost 5 bases at V and 7 bases at J; junction bases unmatched: 7. The CDR3 length is 15 residues. Germline V gives CDR1 SGDLS, CDR2 YYNGEE.

This clone was counted a few times. This rearrangement joins TRBV4-3 to TRBJ1-1; weak D call: TRBD1 (5 bases). Germline V CDR1 and CDR2: LGHNA, YSLEER. The CDR3 is 14 residues long. The V and J ends lost 0 bases and 4 bases respectively, with 9 bases between them. This CDR3 reads CASSQEGQGTEAFF. The DNA of the CDR3 is TGCGCCAGCAGCCAAGAAGGCCAGGGCACTGAAGCTTTCTTT.

V gene TRBV7-2 combines with J gene TRBJ1-2, with a weak D call TRBD1 (5 bases). The CDR3 loop spans 12 amino acids. The germline CDR1 and CDR2 sequences are SGHTA and FQGNSA. V lost 5 bases, J lost 8 bases, and 12 bases lay in between. CDR3 in DNA: TGTGCCAGCAGCCCCGATTGGGGGGGCTACACCTTC. Translating gives CASSPDWGGYTF.

The CDR3 reads CASSLSGLAGGTGSYNEQFF. For the CDR3, the DNA is TGTGCCAGCAGTTTATCGGGACTAGCGGGAGGGACGGGGTCCTACAATGAGCAGTTCTTC. The chain combines TRBV27 with TRBJ2-1, with 16 bases that match TRBD2. This CDR3 spans 20 amino acids. The J segment lost 1 base and the V segment lost 0 bases, leaving 6 bases of the junction unmatched. CDR1 is MNHEY, CDR2 SMNVEV, per germline (reference sequence).

The rearrangement uses TRBV9 and TRBJ1-4; TRBD1 is a possible D gene (6 bases). From germline, CDR1 is SGDLS and CDR2 YYNGEE. V gave up 4 bases and J gave up 8 bases, with 18 bases separating them. CDR3 length equals 15 residues. Written as DNA, the CDR3 is TGTGCCAGCAGCCCCTGGACAGAGTTTGGGGAAAAACTGTTTTTT. The encoded protein is CASSPWTEFGEKLFF.

There are a few counts of this clone. The chain has TRBV21-1 and TRBJ2-1. TRBV21-1 is marked as a pseudogene. The CDR3 sequence is 14 residues long. The chain's CDR3 is CAIHGALPDNEQFF. For the CDR3, the DNA is TGTGCCATCCACGGGGCCCTGCCTGACAATGAGCAGTTCTTC.

The chain uses TRBV29-1 and TRBJ1-1; D not certain. Germline-derived CDR1 and CDR2 are SQVTM and ANQGSEA. This CDR3 comprises 13 residues. The ends were cut back, 4 bases at V and 0 bases at J, with 9 bases in the middle. CDR3 loop: CSVGVGMNTEAFF. The CDR3, as DNA: TGCAGCGTTGGGGTAGGGATGAACACTGAAGCTTTCTTT.

This clone was counted once. The J gene is TRBJ2-7, the V gene TRBV5-4, with TRBD2 matching 10 bases. The CDR3 length is 16 residues. The trim removed 0 bases at V and 1 base at J, leaving 4 bases unmatched. Germline values: CDR1 SGHNT, CDR2 YYREEE (reference sequence). The chain's CDR3 is CASSLGTSGNSYEQYF. Here the CDR3 DNA reads TGTGCCAGCAGCTTGGGGACTAGCGGAAATTCCTACGAGCAGTACTTC. Full variable domain (remainder filled in from reference TRBV5-4 and TRBJ2-7): ETGVTQSPTHLIKTRGQQVTLRCSSQSGHNTVSWYQQALGQGPQFIFQYYREEENGRGNFPPRFSGLQFPNYSSELNVNALELDDSALYLCASSLGTSGNSYEQYFGPGTRLTVT.

The rearrangement links TRBV7-9 to TRBJ2-5; weak D call: TRBD1 (5 bases). Trimming stripped 3 bases from V and 2 bases from J, with 10 bases between. The CDR3 covers 14 residues. The germline gives CDR1 SEHNR, CDR2 FQNEAQ (reference sequence). The CDR3 sequence is CASSLGRVQETQYF. CDR3 coding DNA: TGTGCCAGCAGCTTGGGCAGGGTTCAAGAGACCCAGTACTTC.

About this clone itself: Sequence at one end of the junction differs from germline and may be a read error. The V gene is TRBV6-6, the J gene TRBJ2-7; 7 positions agree with TRBD2. CDR3 size: 13 residues. CDR1 MNHNY and CDR2 SVGAGI come from the germline V gene (reference sequence). In DNA, the CDR3 is TGTGCCAGCCGATTGACTAGCTCCTACGAGCGGTACTTC. Protein sequence: CASRLTSSYERYF.

V is TRBV28 and J is TRBJ2-7, with TRBD1 matching 10 bases. V lost 9 bases to trimming and J lost 6 bases; unmatched junction nucleotides: 8. CDR1 is MDHEN, CDR2 SYDVKM, per germline. This CDR3 is 13 amino acids long. The CDR3 loop reads CASYDRGRTEQYF. CDR3 nucleotides: TGTGCCAGTTACGACAGGGGGCGCACCGAGCAGTACTTC. Full variable domain (missing parts from reference TRBV28 and TRBJ2-7): DVKVTQSSRYLVKRTGEKVFLECVQDMDHENMFWYRQDPGLGLRLIYFSYDVKMKEKGDIPEGYSVSREKKERFSLILESASTNQTSMYLCASYDRGRTEQYFGPGTRLTVT.

This chain joins TRBV28 and TRBJ2-7, with TRBD1 matching over 8 bases. The CDR3 consists of 13 residues. The V segment lost 5 bases and the J segment 5 bases; nucleotides outside the gene matches: 5. Germline V CDR1 and CDR2: MDHEN, SYDVKM. CDR3: CASSSGQGDEQYF. CDR3 coding DNA: TGTGCCAGCAGTAGCGGACAGGGCGACGAGCAGTACTTC.

This clone was seen a handful of times. This rearrangement joins TRBV28 to TRBJ1-1, with D possibly TRBD1 on 6 matching bases. CDR3 length: 14 amino acids. CDR1 MDHEN and CDR2 SYDVKM come from the germline V gene. V was cut by 8 bases and J by 0 bases, with 13 bases left in between. The CDR3 DNA sequence: TGTGCCAGCGCTGGACAGCTCATGAACACTGAAGCTTTCTTT. It yields the protein CASAGQLMNTEAFF. Combining the CDR3 with reference TRBV28 and TRBJ1-1 gives the whole variable domain DVKVTQSSRYLVKRTGEKVFLECVQDMDHENMFWYRQDPGLGLRLIYFSYDVKMKEKGDIPEGYSVSREKKERFSLILESASTNQTSMYLCASAGQLMNTEAFFGQGTRLTVV.

The J gene is TRBJ1-1, the V gene TRBV5-4; 8 bases map to TRBD1. The trim removed 2 bases at V and 3 bases at J, leaving 3 bases unmatched. Germline V gene sequence: CDR1 SGHNT, CDR2 YYREEE (reference sequence). This CDR3 is 14 amino acids long. CDR3 amino acids: CASSLGQGYTEAFF. CDR3 nucleotides: TGTGCCAGCAGCTTAGGACAGGGCTACACTGAAGCTTTCTTT. The full variable domain, completed using reference TRBV5-4 and TRBJ1-1, is ETGVTQSPTHLIKTRGQQVTLRCSSQSGHNTVSWYQQALGQGPQFIFQYYREEENGRGNFPPRFSGLQFPNYSSELNVNALELDDSALYLCASSLGQGYTEAFFGQGTRLTVV.

This clone was counted between two and nine times. This chain uses TRBV5-1 with TRBJ1-4; D possibly corresponds to TRBD1 (5 bases). Germline V gives CDR1 SGHRS, CDR2 YFSETQ. The CDR3 has 13 residues. V was trimmed by 7 bases and J by 3 bases, leaving 10 bases between them. CDR3 sequence reads: CASRGAANEKLFF. CDR3 bases: TGCGCCAGCCGAGGGGCGGCTAATGAAAAACTGTTTTTT.

J is TRBJ2-2 and V is TRBV27; D is unclear. This CDR3 contains 15 residues. Trimming left V 5 bases short and J 6 bases short, with 16 bases between. Germline lookup yields CDR1 MNHEY and CDR2 SMNVEV (reference sequence). The CDR3 reads CASSLTSLGPGELFF. The CDR3 DNA reads TGTGCCAGCAGTCTAACTTCCCTAGGACCCGGGGAGCTGTTTTTT.

The J gene is TRBJ1-1, the V gene TRBV9; D remains ambiguous. CDR1 is SGDLS, CDR2 YYNGEE, per germline. The CDR3 extends over 15 amino acids. The V and J ends lost 4 bases and 0 bases respectively, with 13 bases between them. The DNA of the CDR3 is TGTGCCAGCAGCTCTAGTGTGGTGATGAACACTGAAGCTTTCTTT. It encodes CASSSSVVMNTEAFF. Full variable domain (rest looked up from reference TRBV9 and TRBJ1-1): DSGVTQTPKHLITATGQRVTLRCSPRSGDLSVYWYQQSLDQGLQFLIQYYNGEERAKGNILERFSAQQFPDLHSELNLSSLELGDSALYFCASSSSVVMNTEAFFGQGTRLTVV.

The chain employs TRBV4-1 and TRBJ1-2; D unresolved. V shed 2 bases and J shed 6 bases, with 10 bases lying between them. CDR1 is MGHRA and CDR2 is YSYEKL in the germline V gene. The CDR3 covers 13 residues. The CDR3, as DNA: TGCGCCAGCAGCCAACCCCCTAAGGATGGCTACACCTTC. It encodes CASSQPPKDGYTF.

The chain recombines TRBV7-8 with TRBJ2-7; D is uncertain. The germline gives CDR1 SGHVS, CDR2 FQNEAQ. The V end was cut by 5 bases, the J end by 0 bases, with 17 bases between. The CDR3 runs to 16 residues. The DNA of the CDR3 is TGTGCCAGCAGCCCGACCTTAGCTGCGAGCTCCTACGAGCAGTACTTC. Protein product: CASSPTLAASSYEQYF.

The V gene is TRBV5-5, the J gene TRBJ2-7, with D possibly TRBD1 on 6 matching bases. Trimming took 6 bases from V and 0 from J, leaving 13 bases between them. CDR1 SGHKS and CDR2 YYEKEE come from the germline V gene (reference sequence). The CDR3 has 14 amino acids. The CDR3 spells CASTPGDISYEQYF. The DNA for the CDR3 is TGTGCCAGCACCCCCGGGGACATCTCCTACGAGCAGTACTTC.

Remarks on this clone: The sample holds other DNA sequences that translate to the same CDR3. The chain recombines TRBV5-4 with TRBJ2-5; the D gene could be TRBD1 or TRBD2 (6 bases each). The CDR3 spans 14 residues. V was pared by 4 bases and J by 2 bases, with 12 bases between. Per the germline V gene, CDR1 is SGHNT and CDR2 is YYREEE (reference sequence). Written as DNA, the CDR3 is TGTGCCAGCAGCGTACCGGGGGCTCAAGAGACCCAGTACTTC. It encodes CASSVPGAQETQYF.

This clone was found once. This chain connects TRBV5-6 to TRBJ2-5, with D tentatively TRBD1 (6 bases). V was trimmed by 6 bases and J by 5 bases, leaving 14 bases between them. Germline CDR1 reads SGHDT; CDR2 reads YYEEEE. The length of the CDR3 is 13 residues. CDR3 region: CASTRRRGETQYF. For the CDR3, the DNA is TGTGCCAGCACCCGCCGTAGGGGGGAGACCCAGTACTTC.

This clone was picked up one time. The chain employs TRBV6-6 and TRBJ2-1; no definite D call. The length of the CDR3 is 14 residues. V was pared by 5 bases and J by 2 bases, with 10 bases between. CDR1 is MNHNY, CDR2 SVGAGI, per germline (reference sequence). CDR3 coding DNA: TGTGCCAGCAGTACCAGTCGGACCTACAATGAGCAGTTCTTC. The encoded protein is CASSTSRTYNEQFF.

This chain links TRBV7-9 with TRBJ1-2; TRBD1 agrees at 10 bases. Germline lookup yields CDR1 SEHNR and CDR2 FQNEAQ (reference sequence). The CDR3 sequence is 14 residues long. J gave up 6 bases and V 5 bases, and 6 bases lay outside the gene matches. CDR3 sequence: CASSLGQGLDGYTF. Written as DNA, the CDR3 is TGTGCCAGCAGCCTGGGACAGGGGTTAGATGGCTACACCTTC.

The chain joins TRBV7-2 to TRBJ1-2, with 11 positions matching TRBD1. CDR1 and CDR2 (germline): SGHTA, FQGNSA. The CDR3 spans 15 residues. V shed 1 base and J 7 bases; nucleotides not matched to a gene: 5. CDR3 nucleotides: TGTGCCAGCAGCTTAGGAGGACAGGGGGCGGGTGGCTACACCTTC. Residues: CASSLGGQGAGGYTF.

The V and J genes are TRBV9 and TRBJ2-2; TRBD1 is a possible D gene (6 bases). The CDR3 runs to 16 residues. CDR1 is SGDLS and CDR2 is YYNGEE in the germline V gene. V was clipped by 2 bases and J by 3 bases, with 14 bases between them. The CDR3 protein is CASSVRGTDYTGELFF. The CDR3 DNA sequence: TGTGCCAGCAGCGTCAGGGGCACGGATTACACCGGGGAGCTGTTTTTT.

The chain uses TRBV6-5 and TRBJ1-3, with D perhaps TRBD1 (6 bases). Germline V gives CDR1 MNHEY, CDR2 SVGAGI. This CDR3 is built from 15 residues. The V end was cut by 5 bases, the J end by 0 bases, with 11 bases between. CDR3 bases: TGTGCCAGCAGTCCCCAGGGGAACTCTGGAAACACCATATATTTT. Encoded protein: CASSPQGNSGNTIYF.

The chain is built from TRBV4-2 and TRBJ2-1; TRBD2 matches at 11 bases. The CDR3 runs to 18 residues. V trimming: 7 bases; J trimming: 0 bases; junction bases outside the gene matches: 11. In germline, CDR1 is LGHNA, CDR2 YNFKEQ. The CDR3 here is CASTRLAGNPASYNEQFF. The CDR3, as DNA: TGTGCCAGCACTAGACTAGCGGGGAATCCTGCCTCCTACAATGAGCAGTTCTTC.